This record looks at one T cell receptor (beta chain) sequence and its context. The method was immunoSEQ multiplex PCR; TCRdb's version includes in-frame clones alone and lacks a portion of them. The table has roughly 67,000 clones, 80% to 90% seen once. The sample originates from a study of T cells in localized non-small cell lung cancer. The V gene lost 0 bases and the J gene lost 3 bases, with 5 bases spanning the gap. This CDR3 has 13 amino acids. The germline V gene encodes CDR1 SGHKS and CDR2 YYEKEE (reference sequence). Sample: peripheral blood, taken before any cancer treatment. The chain combines TRBV5-5 with TRBJ2-3; no reliable D call. The sequence derives from a female donor aged 60 or older with stage I lung adenocarcinoma. The CDR3 DNA is TGTGCCAGCAGCTTGGGGCCAACAGATACGCAGTATTTT. It encodes CASSLGPTDTQYF.